This is a list of T cell receptor beta chains from one sample in a study of blood T cell repertoires in COVID-19. Repertoires were generated with immunoSEQ multiplex PCR, while TCRdb's copy carries only in-frame clones and drops some. The sample has 250,000 to 350,000 clones; around 90% are singletons. Sequenced sample: PBMCs or T cells enriched from blood (not recorded which). These receptors all stem from a woman between 25 and 40 years old who had recovered from COVID-19. Each CDR3 is given with its conserved first and last residue. A D gene is named only where the DNA matches it firmly. Where a row states a size, it is once, few, many or the class of an expanded clone; other rows omit it.

j_gene: TRBJ1-4
d_gene: TRBD1
abundance: .
v_gene: TRBV27
CDR3nt: TGTGCCAGCAGTGCCAGGGGGCGGGCTAATGAAAAACTGTTTTTT
CDR3aa: CASSARGRANEKLFF

j_gene: TRBJ2-2
d_gene: TRBD2
abundance: once
v_gene: TRBV27
CDR3nt: TGTGCCAGCAGTTTGACGGGGAGGGGCACCGGGGAGCTGTTTTTT
CDR3aa: CASSLTGRGTGELFF

j_gene: TRBJ1-1
d_gene: .
abundance: .
v_gene: TRBV29-1
CDR3nt: TGCAGCGTGGGTCAGACAGGTGGCACTGAAGCTTTCTTT
CDR3aa: CSVGQTGGTEAFF

j_gene: TRBJ2-7
d_gene: TRBD1
abundance: .
v_gene: TRBV4-2
CDR3nt: TGTGCCAGCAGCCACCCCGGGACAGGGGGGGACGAGCAGTACTTC
CDR3aa: CASSHPGTGGDEQYF

j_gene: TRBJ1-5
d_gene: TRBD1
abundance: .
v_gene: TRBV9
CDR3nt: TGTGCCAGCAGCCCCCGTGGGTGCGGTGTGGCAGGGGGTATTCAGCCCCAGCATTTT
CDR3aa: CASSPRGCGVAGGIQPQHF

j_gene: TRBJ2-1
d_gene: TRBD2
abundance: .
v_gene: TRBV15
CDR3nt: TGTGCCACCAGCAGAGATCAGCGGGACTATGAGCAGTTCTTC
CDR3aa: CATSRDQRDYEQFF

j_gene: TRBJ2-5
d_gene: .
abundance: .
v_gene: TRBV4-2
CDR3nt: TGTGCCAGCAGCCAAGACGAAACGGGAGCGAGAAAGACCCAGTACTTC
CDR3aa: CASSQDETGARKTQYF

j_gene: TRBJ2-1
d_gene: .
abundance: once
v_gene: TRBV23-1
CDR3nt: TGCGCCAGCAGTCAACATCGGACTTGGGACAATGAGCAGTTCTTC
CDR3aa: CASSQHRTWDNEQFF

j_gene: TRBJ2-5
d_gene: .
abundance: .
v_gene: TRBV19
CDR3nt: TGTGCCAGTAGCCAGGGGACCGGGAACCCCTATGGGACCCAGTACTTC
CDR3aa: CASSQGTGNPYGTQYF

j_gene: TRBJ1-5
d_gene: .
abundance: .
v_gene: TRBV5-8
CDR3nt: TGTGCCAGCAGCTGGTACGGGGACACACATAGCAATCAGCCCCAGCATTTT
CDR3aa: CASSWYGDTHSNQPQHF

j_gene: TRBJ2-2
d_gene: TRBD1
abundance: .
v_gene: TRBV7-9
CDR3nt: TGTGCCAGCACCTCGGGACAGGGACTCACGGGCACCGGGGAGCTGTTTTTT
CDR3aa: CASTSGQGLTGTGELFF

j_gene: TRBJ1-2
d_gene: TRBD1
abundance: .
v_gene: TRBV5-4
CDR3nt: TGTGCCAGCAGTCCAGGGGGCAGGGTCGACGGCTACACCTTC
CDR3aa: CASSPGGRVDGYTF

j_gene: TRBJ1-1
d_gene: .
abundance: .
v_gene: TRBV6-5
CDR3nt: TGTGCCACACAGGGTTACACTGAAGCTTTCTTT
CDR3aa: CATQGYTEAFF

j_gene: TRBJ2-7
d_gene: TRBD2
abundance: .
v_gene: TRBV28
CDR3nt: TGTGCCAGCAGTACCCCCGGGGGGGGCTCCTACGAGCAGTACTTC
CDR3aa: CASSTPGGGSYEQYF

j_gene: TRBJ2-5
d_gene: .
abundance: .
v_gene: TRBV28
CDR3nt: TGTGCCAGCAGTAAATGGGGGGTCCAAGAGACCCAGTACTTC
CDR3aa: CASSKWGVQETQYF

j_gene: TRBJ2-7
d_gene: .
abundance: .
v_gene: TRBV15
CDR3nt: TGTGCCACCAGCGCACGGGATGTATTCGACGAGCAGTACTTC
CDR3aa: CATSARDVFDEQYF

j_gene: TRBJ2-1
d_gene: .
abundance: .
v_gene: TRBV19
CDR3nt: TGTGCCAGTAGTCCTCGATGGGCCCGCTCCTACAATGAGCAGTTCTTC
CDR3aa: CASSPRWARSYNEQFF

j_gene: TRBJ2-1
d_gene: .
abundance: .
v_gene: TRBV4-3
CDR3nt: TGCGCCAGCAGCCAAGACCGGGTGTTGGTGATTGAGGGGGAAAATGAGCAGTTCTTC
CDR3aa: CASSQDRVLVIEGENEQFF

j_gene: TRBJ2-7
d_gene: TRBD1
abundance: .
v_gene: TRBV7-2
CDR3nt: TGTGCCAGCAGCTTAGGGGGCACAGGGGGATACGAGCAGTACTTC
CDR3aa: CASSLGGTGGYEQYF

j_gene: TRBJ2-7
d_gene: TRBD2
abundance: .
v_gene: TRBV7-2
CDR3nt: TGTGCCAGCAGCTTAGGACTAGCCGCCGGCGAGCAGTACTTC
CDR3aa: CASSLGLAAGEQYF

j_gene: TRBJ1-4
d_gene: TRBD1
abundance: .
v_gene: TRBV27
CDR3nt: TGTGCCAGCAGTTTATGGGGACAGGGGCTATCTAATGAAAAACTGTTTTTT
CDR3aa: CASSLWGQGLSNEKLFF

j_gene: TRBJ2-5
d_gene: .
abundance: .
v_gene: TRBV27
CDR3nt: TGTGCCAGCAGTTTATGGGCAAAAGAGACCCAGTACTTC
CDR3aa: CASSLWAKETQYF

j_gene: TRBJ1-2
d_gene: .
abundance: .
v_gene: TRBV6-2/TRBV6-3
CDR3nt: TGTGCCAGCAGTTACCCCCGGGGGAGCTACACCTTC
CDR3aa: CASSYPRGSYTF

j_gene: TRBJ1-5
d_gene: TRBD1
abundance: .
v_gene: TRBV6-5
CDR3nt: TGTGCCAGCAGTAGACAGGGGGATTTTGAGCCCCAGCATTTT
CDR3aa: CASSRQGDFEPQHF

j_gene: TRBJ1-6
d_gene: TRBD1
abundance: once
v_gene: TRBV6-2/TRBV6-3
CDR3nt: TGTGCCAGCAGTCGACAGGGTAATTCACCCCTCCACTTT
CDR3aa: CASSRQGNSPLHF

j_gene: TRBJ2-7
d_gene: TRBD1
abundance: .
v_gene: TRBV28
CDR3nt: TGTGCCAGCAGTTCGCGACAGGGTACACTCGAGCAGTACTTC
CDR3aa: CASSSRQGTLEQYF

j_gene: TRBJ1-5
d_gene: TRBD1
abundance: .
v_gene: TRBV7-9
CDR3nt: TGTGCCAGCAGCCGGGACAGGGTGGTCCAGCCCCAGCATTTT
CDR3aa: CASSRDRVVQPQHF

j_gene: TRBJ1-2
d_gene: .
abundance: .
v_gene: TRBV10-3
CDR3nt: TGTGCCATCAGGCTCGCGACAGGTGCATATGGCTACACCTTC
CDR3aa: CAIRLATGAYGYTF

j_gene: TRBJ1-3
d_gene: TRBD1
abundance: .
v_gene: TRBV5-6
CDR3nt: TGTGCCAGCAGCCGCGGGACAGCTGGAAACACCATATATTTT
CDR3aa: CASSRGTAGNTIYF

j_gene: TRBJ2-2
d_gene: .
abundance: .
v_gene: TRBV20-1
CDR3nt: TGCAGTGCTAGTGACGCCGGGGAGCTGTTTTTT
CDR3aa: CSASDAGELFF

j_gene: TRBJ2-5
d_gene: TRBD2
abundance: few
v_gene: TRBV18
CDR3nt: TGTGCCAGCTCACCGACTAGCGGGGCTCAAGAGACCCAGTACTTC
CDR3aa: CASSPTSGAQETQYF

j_gene: TRBJ2-1
d_gene: TRBD2
abundance: .
v_gene: TRBV20-1
CDR3nt: TGCAGTGCTAGTCCTAGCGGGAGGACCAATGAGCAGTTCTTC
CDR3aa: CSASPSGRTNEQFF

j_gene: TRBJ2-5
d_gene: .
abundance: .
v_gene: TRBV7-9
CDR3nt: TGTGCCAGCAGCATCCAAGCGGAGACCCAGTACTTC
CDR3aa: CASSIQAETQYF

j_gene: TRBJ2-6
d_gene: TRBD1
abundance: .
v_gene: TRBV28
CDR3nt: TGTGCCAGCAGTTTATTCGGTGGGACAGGGGACTCTGGGGCCAACGTCCTGACTTTC
CDR3aa: CASSLFGGTGDSGANVLTF

j_gene: TRBJ2-3
d_gene: .
abundance: .
v_gene: TRBV5-6
CDR3nt: TGTGCCAGCAGCTGGTGGCTCACAGATACGCAGTATTTT
CDR3aa: CASSWWLTDTQYF

j_gene: TRBJ1-1
d_gene: TRBD1
abundance: .
v_gene: TRBV27
CDR3nt: TGTGCCAGCAGTTTAACAGGGGACACTGAAGCTTTCTTT
CDR3aa: CASSLTGDTEAFF

j_gene: TRBJ1-1
d_gene: TRBD1
abundance: .
v_gene: TRBV7-9
CDR3nt: TGTGCCAGCAGGCCCCCATTTATTGGACAGGGGGCCTCTGAAGCTTTCTTT
CDR3aa: CASRPPFIGQGASEAFF

j_gene: TRBJ1-4
d_gene: .
abundance: .
v_gene: TRBV3-1/TRBV3-2
CDR3nt: TGTGCCAGCAGCTCATGGGACACACAGAATGAAAAACTGTTTTTT
CDR3aa: CASSSWDTQNEKLFF

j_gene: TRBJ1-2
d_gene: .
abundance: .
v_gene: TRBV19
CDR3nt: TGTGCCAGTAGTGTCACCCGGGGGGACTATGGCTACACCTTC
CDR3aa: CASSVTRGDYGYTF